The rows below give T cell receptor beta chains drawn from one sample of a study of shared T cell receptors in the human thymus. Some clones are missing from TCRdb's copy, which holds only in-frame ones; the method was immunoSEQ multiplex PCR. The table includes hundreds of thousands of clones, approximately 87% detected once. These data also formed part of another study, on human thymus T cells.

Sequencing was carried out using thymocytes. The receptor set was obtained from a boy younger than two with a congenital heart defect. CDR3s include the opening cysteine and the closing phenylalanine or tryptophan. Each record gives: clone size, J gene, D gene, V gene, CDR3 protein, CDR3 DNA. A D gene is named only where the DNA matches it firmly. Clone size, where shown, is once, few, many, or a class for clones that have expanded.

size: -
J: TRBJ2-7
D: TRBD1
V: TRBV29-1
CDR3: CSVEVWTGRDYEQYF
DNA: TGCAGCGTTGAAGTATGGACAGGGAGAGACTACGAGCAGTACTTC

size: -
J: TRBJ2-7
D: -
V: TRBV5-5
CDR3: CASSSSRGKDEQYF
DNA: TGTGCCAGCAGCTCCTCTCGCGGGAAAGACGAGCAGTACTTC

size: -
J: TRBJ2-1
D: -
V: TRBV7-7
CDR3: CASSLGRSGRQFF
DNA: TGTGCTAGCAGCTTAGGCCGATCTGGCAGGCAGTTCTTC

size: -
J: TRBJ1-3
D: -
V: TRBV27
CDR3: CASKGPGGNTIYF
DNA: TGTGCCAGCAAGGGGCCAGGGGGAAACACCATATATTTT

size: -
J: TRBJ2-5
D: TRBD2
V: TRBV5-4
CDR3: CASSWGLALETQYF
DNA: TGTGCCAGCAGCTGGGGACTAGCTCTGGAGACCCAGTACTTC

size: -
J: TRBJ2-3
D: TRBD2
V: TRBV2
CDR3: CASSEWREWGDTQYF
DNA: TGTGCCAGCAGTGAGTGGCGGGAGTGGGGAGATACGCAGTATTTT

size: -
J: TRBJ1-2
D: TRBD1
V: TRBV5-1
CDR3: CASSQETGGSLWYGYTF
DNA: TGCGCCAGCAGCCAGGAGACAGGGGGGAGCTTATGGTATGGCTACACCTTC

size: -
J: TRBJ2-1
D: -
V: TRBV27
CDR3: CASTAGADGAGEQFF
DNA: TGTGCCAGCACCGCGGGGGCGGACGGTGCGGGTGAGCAGTTCTTC

size: -
J: TRBJ2-7
D: TRBD2
V: TRBV2
CDR3: CASPTSAYEQYF
DNA: TGTGCCAGCCCGACTAGCGCCTACGAGCAGTACTTC

size: -
J: TRBJ1-1
D: -
V: TRBV20-1
CDR3: CSASRQGAFF
DNA: TGCAGTGCTAGCCGCCAGGGGGCTTTCTTT

size: once
J: TRBJ1-1
D: -
V: TRBV11-3
CDR3: CASSLALNTEAFF
DNA: TGTGCCAGCAGCCTCGCGTTGAACACTGAAGCTTTCTTT

size: -
J: TRBJ1-1
D: -
V: TRBV10-3
CDR3: CAISDLDRRGVEAFF
DNA: TGTGCCATCAGTGACTTAGACAGGAGAGGGGTTGAAGCTTTCTTT

size: -
J: TRBJ2-7
D: -
V: TRBV18
CDR3: CASSPPGLTDYEQYF
DNA: TGTGCCAGCTCACCACCGGGCCTTACCGATTACGAGCAGTACTTC

size: -
J: TRBJ2-7
D: TRBD2
V: TRBV7-8
CDR3: CASSSFLADYEQYF
DNA: TGTGCCAGCAGCTCCTTTCTAGCGGACTACGAGCAGTACTTC

size: -
J: TRBJ1-1
D: -
V: TRBV28
CDR3: CASSLCSPGETEAFF
DNA: TGTGCCAGCAGTTTATGCTCCCCGGGGGAGACTGAAGCTTTCTTT